A selection of T cell receptor beta chains follows, all from one sample in a study of glioma-infiltrating T cells. From the multiplex PCR reads, TCRdb called clonotypes with MiXCR, one entry per CDR3 protein. Here the sample spans 150,000 to 200,000 distinct CDR3 sequences, over 25% being singletons. Sequencing used glioma tissue, nonneoplastic brain tissue, or PBMCs (not recorded which). The receptor source for this set is a human donor with low-grade glioma or glioblastoma, undergoing nonglioma brain surgery, or in good health (not recorded which). Each CDR3 is given with its conserved first and last residue. Rows give clone size only sometimes, using once, few, many, or a class for an expanded clone.

V: TRBV7-2
size: many
CDR3: CASSSQVGQNYGYTF

V: TRBV29-1
size: -
CDR3: CSVAGSGSGSYNEQFF

V: TRBV27
size: many
CDR3: CASSPRDRTPETQYF

V: TRBV6-1
size: few
CDR3: CASGPGLRNNEQFF

V: TRBV6-1
size: many
CDR3: CATHRPGTGIQETQYF

V: TRBV19
size: -
CDR3: CASISSDRRETQYF

V: TRBV18
size: many
CDR3: CASSPGANVLTF

V: TRBV12-3/TRBV12-4
size: -
CDR3: CASSLAWVLRGRSSYEQYF

V: TRBV3-1
size: -
CDR3: CASSFTGDGVEQFF

V: TRBV19
size: -
CDR3: CASSFRLAGVFEQYF

V: TRBV5-6
size: -
CDR3: CASSLHTINEQFF

V: TRBV3-1
size: many
CDR3: CASSPRAGSSYEQYF

V: TRBV5-6
size: -
CDR3: CASSLYERETYEQYF

V: TRBV27
size: once
CDR3: CASSLPGTGVSPLQF

V: TRBV7-2
size: many
CDR3: CASSLISGQETQYF

V: TRBV6-2/TRBV6-3
size: few
CDR3: CASGYSDSVNIQYF

V: TRBV12-3/TRBV12-4
size: few
CDR3: CASRLYNTGGGTEAFF

V: TRBV7-2
size: many
CDR3: CASSLAKRESNEQFF

V: TRBV20-1
size: many
CDR3: CSARDPSTDTQYF

V: TRBV18
size: many
CDR3: CASSPSLHQPQHF